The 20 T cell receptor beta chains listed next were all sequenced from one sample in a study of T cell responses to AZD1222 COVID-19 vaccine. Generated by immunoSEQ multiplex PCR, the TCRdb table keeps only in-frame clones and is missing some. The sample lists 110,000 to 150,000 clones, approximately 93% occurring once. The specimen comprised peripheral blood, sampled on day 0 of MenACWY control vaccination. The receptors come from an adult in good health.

DNA for the CDR3: TGTGCCAGCAGCAATGCCCTAGCGGGAGGGCCGGGCGGGGAGCTGTTTTTT. This gives the protein CASSNALAGGPGGELFF. The chain combines TRBV5-8 with TRBJ2-2; 12 bases align to TRBD2. The germline gives CDR1 SGHTS, CDR2 YDEGEE. V gave up 4 bases and J gave up 7 bases; unmatched junction bases: 11. The CDR3 contains 17 residues. Using reference TRBV5-8 and TRBJ2-2 for the parts outside the CDR3, the full variable domain is EAGVTQSPTHLIKTRGQQATLRCSPISGHTSVYWYQQALGLGLQFLLWYDEGEERNRGNFPPRFSGRQFPNYSSELNVNALELEDSALYLCASSNALAGGPGGELFFGEGSRLTVL.

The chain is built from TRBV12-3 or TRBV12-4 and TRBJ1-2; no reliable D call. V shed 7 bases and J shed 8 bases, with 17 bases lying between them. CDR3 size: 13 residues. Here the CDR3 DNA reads TGTGCCAGCAAATCTGACCATATCGGGGGCTACACCTTC. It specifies CASKSDHIGGYTF.

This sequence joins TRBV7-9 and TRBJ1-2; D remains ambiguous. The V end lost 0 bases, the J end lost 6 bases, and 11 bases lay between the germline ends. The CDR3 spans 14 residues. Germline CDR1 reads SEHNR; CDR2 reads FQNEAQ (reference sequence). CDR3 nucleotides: TGTGCCAGCAGCTTAGCTGTTTCCGGCGATGGCTACACCTTC. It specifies CASSLAVSGDGYTF.

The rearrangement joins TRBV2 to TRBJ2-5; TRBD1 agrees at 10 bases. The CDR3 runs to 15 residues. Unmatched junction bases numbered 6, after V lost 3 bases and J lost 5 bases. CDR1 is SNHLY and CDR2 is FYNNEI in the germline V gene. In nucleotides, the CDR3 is TGTGCCAGCAGTGAGGAGACAGGGGGCGGTGAGACCCAGTACTTC. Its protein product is CASSEETGGGETQYF. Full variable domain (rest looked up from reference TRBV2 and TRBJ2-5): EPEVTQTPSHQVTQMGQEVILRCVPISNHLYFYWYRQILGQKVEFLVSFYNNEISEKSEIFDDQFSVERPDGSNFTLKIRSTKLEDSAMYFCASSEETGGGETQYFGPGTRLLVL.

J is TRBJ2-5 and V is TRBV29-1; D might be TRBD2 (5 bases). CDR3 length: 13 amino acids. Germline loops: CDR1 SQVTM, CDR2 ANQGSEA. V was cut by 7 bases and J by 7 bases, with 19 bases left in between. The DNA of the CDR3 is TGCAGCGGCGAACGGGATTCCACGGGGACCCAGTACTTC. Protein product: CSGERDSTGTQYF. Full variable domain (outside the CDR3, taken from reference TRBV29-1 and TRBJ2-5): SAVISQKPSRDICQRGTSLTIQCQVDSQVTMMFWYRQQPGQSLTLIATANQGSEATYESGFVIDKFPISRPNLTFSTLTVSNMSPEDSSIYLCSGERDSTGTQYFGPGTRLLVL.

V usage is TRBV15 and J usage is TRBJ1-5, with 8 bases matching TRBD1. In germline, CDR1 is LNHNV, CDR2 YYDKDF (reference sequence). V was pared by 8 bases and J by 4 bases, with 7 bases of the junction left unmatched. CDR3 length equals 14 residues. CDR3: CATSGRDRNQPQHF. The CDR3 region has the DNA TGTGCCACCTCTGGCCGGGACAGGAATCAGCCCCAGCATTTT. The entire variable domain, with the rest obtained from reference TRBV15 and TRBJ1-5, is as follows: DAMVIQNPRYQVTQFGKPVTLSCSQTLNHNVMYWYQQKSSQAPKLLFHYYDKDFNNEADTPDNFQSRRPNTSFCFLDIRSPGLGDTAMYLCATSGRDRNQPQHFGDGTRLSIL.

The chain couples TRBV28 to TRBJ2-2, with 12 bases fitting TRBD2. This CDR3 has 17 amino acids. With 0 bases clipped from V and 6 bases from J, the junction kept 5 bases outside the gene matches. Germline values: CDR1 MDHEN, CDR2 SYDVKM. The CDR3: CASSLWRLAGGPGELFF. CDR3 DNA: TGTGCCAGCAGTTTATGGCGGCTAGCGGGAGGGCCCGGGGAGCTGTTTTTT. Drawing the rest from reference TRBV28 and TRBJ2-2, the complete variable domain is DVKVTQSSRYLVKRTGEKVFLECVQDMDHENMFWYRQDPGLGLRLIYFSYDVKMKEKGDIPEGYSVSREKKERFSLILESASTNQTSMYLCASSLWRLAGGPGELFFGEGSRLTVL.

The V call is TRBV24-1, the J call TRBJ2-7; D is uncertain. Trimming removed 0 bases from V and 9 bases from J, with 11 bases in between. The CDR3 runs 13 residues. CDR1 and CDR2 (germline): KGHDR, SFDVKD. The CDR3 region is CATSDLDISGQYF. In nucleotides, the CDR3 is TGTGCCACCAGTGATTTGGACATATCGGGGCAGTACTTC.

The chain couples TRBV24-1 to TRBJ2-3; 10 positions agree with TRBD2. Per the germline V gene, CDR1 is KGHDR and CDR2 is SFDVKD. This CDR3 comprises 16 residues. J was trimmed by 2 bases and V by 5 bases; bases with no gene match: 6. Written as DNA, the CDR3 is TGTGCCACCAGTGCCTCCGGGACTAGCGCCACAGATACGCAGTATTTT. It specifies CATSASGTSATDTQYF.

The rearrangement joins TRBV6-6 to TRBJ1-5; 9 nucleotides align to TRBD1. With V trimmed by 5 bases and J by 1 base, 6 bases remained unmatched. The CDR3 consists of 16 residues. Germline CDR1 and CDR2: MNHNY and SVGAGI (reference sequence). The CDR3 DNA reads TGTGCCAGCAGTATAGGGACAGGGTCGAGCAATCAGCCCCAGCATTTT. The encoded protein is CASSIGTGSSNQPQHF.

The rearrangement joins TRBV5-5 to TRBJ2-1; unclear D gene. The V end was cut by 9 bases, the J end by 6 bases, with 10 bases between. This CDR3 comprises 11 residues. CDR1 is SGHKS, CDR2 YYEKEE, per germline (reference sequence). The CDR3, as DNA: TGTGCCACCGACCGATTCAATGAGCAGTTCTTC. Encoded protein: CATDRFNEQFF.

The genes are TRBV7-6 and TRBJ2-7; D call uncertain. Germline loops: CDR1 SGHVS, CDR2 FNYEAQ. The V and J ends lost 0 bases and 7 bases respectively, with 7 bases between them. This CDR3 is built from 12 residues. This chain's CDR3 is CASSLADREQYF. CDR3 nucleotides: TGTGCCAGCAGCTTAGCGGATCGAGAGCAGTACTTC.

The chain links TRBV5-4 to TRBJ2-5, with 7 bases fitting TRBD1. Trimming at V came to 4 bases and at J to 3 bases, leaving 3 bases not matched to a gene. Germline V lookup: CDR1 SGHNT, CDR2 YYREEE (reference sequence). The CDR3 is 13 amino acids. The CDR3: CASSPTGKETQYF. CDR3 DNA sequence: TGTGCCAGCAGCCCGACAGGGAAAGAGACCCAGTACTTC.

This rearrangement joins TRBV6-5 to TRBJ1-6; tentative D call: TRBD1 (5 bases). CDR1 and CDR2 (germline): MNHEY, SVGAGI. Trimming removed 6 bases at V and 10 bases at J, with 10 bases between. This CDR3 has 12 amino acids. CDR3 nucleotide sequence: TGTGCCAGCAGGCAGGGATCCTCACCCCTCCACTTT. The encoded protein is CASRQGSSPLHF.

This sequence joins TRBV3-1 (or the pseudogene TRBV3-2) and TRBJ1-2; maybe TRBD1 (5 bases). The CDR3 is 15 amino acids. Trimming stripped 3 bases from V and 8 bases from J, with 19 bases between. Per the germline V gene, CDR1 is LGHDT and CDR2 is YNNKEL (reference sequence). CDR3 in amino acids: CASSQPGTSASGYTF. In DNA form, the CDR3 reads TGTGCCAGCAGCCAGCCGGGGACCAGCGCTTCCGGCTACACCTTC.

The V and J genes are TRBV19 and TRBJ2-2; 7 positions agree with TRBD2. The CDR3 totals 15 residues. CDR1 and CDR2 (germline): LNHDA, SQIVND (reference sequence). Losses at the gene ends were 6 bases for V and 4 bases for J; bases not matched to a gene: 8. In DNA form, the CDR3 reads TGTGCCAGTAGCGGGGGGACGGAGATCACCGGGGAGCTGTTTTTT. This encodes CASSGGTEITGELFF.

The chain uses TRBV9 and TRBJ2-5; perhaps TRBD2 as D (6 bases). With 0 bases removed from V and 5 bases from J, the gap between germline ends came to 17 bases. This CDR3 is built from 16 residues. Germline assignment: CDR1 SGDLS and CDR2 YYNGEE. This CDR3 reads CASSVGPGAGGETQYF. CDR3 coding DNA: TGTGCCAGCAGCGTAGGACCGGGAGCGGGTGGGGAGACCCAGTACTTC.

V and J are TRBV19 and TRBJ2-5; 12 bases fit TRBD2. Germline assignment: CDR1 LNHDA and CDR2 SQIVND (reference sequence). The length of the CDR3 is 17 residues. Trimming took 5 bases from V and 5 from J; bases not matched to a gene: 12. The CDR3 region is CASSLSPSGGAVETQYF. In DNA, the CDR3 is TGTGCCAGTAGTCTGTCCCCTAGCGGGGGGGCTGTGGAGACCCAGTACTTC.

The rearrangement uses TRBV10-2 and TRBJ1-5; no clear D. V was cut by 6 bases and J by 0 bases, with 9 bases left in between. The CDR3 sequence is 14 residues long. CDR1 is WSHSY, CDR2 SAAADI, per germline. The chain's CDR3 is CASRGLTSNQPQHF. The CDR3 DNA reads TGCGCCAGCAGAGGACTGACTAGCAATCAGCCCCAGCATTTT.

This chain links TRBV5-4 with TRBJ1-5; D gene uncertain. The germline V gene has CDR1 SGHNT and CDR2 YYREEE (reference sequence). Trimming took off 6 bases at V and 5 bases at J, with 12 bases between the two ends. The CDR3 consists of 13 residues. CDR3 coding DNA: TGTGCCAGCATCCCGACGGTTGATCAGCCCCAGCATTTT. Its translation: CASIPTVDQPQHF.